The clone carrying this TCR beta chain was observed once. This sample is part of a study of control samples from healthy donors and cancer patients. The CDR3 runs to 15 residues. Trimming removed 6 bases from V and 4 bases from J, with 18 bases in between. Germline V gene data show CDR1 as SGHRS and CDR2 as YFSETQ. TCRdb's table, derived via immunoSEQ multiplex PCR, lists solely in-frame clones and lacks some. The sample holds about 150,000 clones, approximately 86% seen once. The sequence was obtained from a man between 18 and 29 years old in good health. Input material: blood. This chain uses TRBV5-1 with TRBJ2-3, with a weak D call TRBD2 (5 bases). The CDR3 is CASTRSGSPADTQYF. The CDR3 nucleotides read TGCGCCAGCACCCGTTCGGGGTCCCCTGCAGATACGCAGTATTTT.